The rows below give T cell receptor beta chains drawn from one sample of a study of blood T cell dynamics during melanoma immunotherapy. Assay: immunoSEQ multiplex PCR; the TCRdb copy retains only in-frame clones and omits some. Of 10,000 to 13,000 clones listed, 85% to 90% were seen once; the top ten hold 6.5% to 8.5%. Sequenced here: blood, sampled from a patient treated with checkpoint blockade. These receptor sequences come from a human donor with melanoma. Each CDR3 is given with its conserved first and last residue. The D gene is left open where the match is weak. The listing skips clone size in some rows; elsewhere it reads once, few, many or a size class.

d_gene	v_gene	j_gene	len	abundance	CDR3nt	CDR3aa
TRBD1	TRBV27	TRBJ2-7	14	.	TGTGCCAGCAGTCCCCCGGGACAGTACTACGAGCAGTACTTC	CASSPPGQYYEQYF
.	TRBV6-6	TRBJ1-1	16	.	TGTGCCAGCAGTTACTCAGGCAGGGGTGTGAACACTGAAGCTTTCTTT	CASSYSGRGVNTEAFF
TRBD1	TRBV4-3	TRBJ1-4	17	.	TGCGCCAGCAGCCAAGTCCCAGGGGGGGCGCAGGGTGAAAAACTGTTTTTT	CASSQVPGGAQGEKLFF
.	TRBV27	TRBJ2-2	14	.	TGTGCCAGCAGTTTAGTAGCAGACACCGGGGAGCTGTTTTTT	CASSLVADTGELFF
.	TRBV6-5	TRBJ2-2	14	.	TGTGCCAGCAGTTGGCCAGATAACACCGGGGAGCTGTTTTTT	CASSWPDNTGELFF
TRBD1	TRBV5-4	TRBJ2-5	15	.	TGTGCCAGCAGCTTATCGGGACAGGTGGGGAAGACCCAGTACTTC	CASSLSGQVGKTQYF
.	TRBV6-6	TRBJ1-4	13	.	TGTGCCAGTGACTCTAGGGGAGGGGAAAAACTGTTTTTT	CASDSRGGEKLFF
TRBD2	TRBV7-2	TRBJ2-5	15	.	TGTGCCAGCAGCTTAAGCGGGGGCGCGCGGGAGACCCAGTACTTC	CASSLSGGARETQYF
TRBD2	TRBV6-4	TRBJ2-2	15	.	TGTGCCAGCAGTGATATAGCGGGGGGCACCGGGGAGCTGTTTTTT	CASSDIAGGTGELFF
.	TRBV10-3	TRBJ2-4	13	.	TGTGCCATCACTCCAACCCCGGGGGACATTCAGTACTTC	CAITPTPGDIQYF
.	TRBV6-5	TRBJ1-1	15	.	TGTGCCAGCAGTTCACAGGTTAACATGAACACTGAAGCTTTCTTT	CASSSQVNMNTEAFF
TRBD2	TRBV2	TRBJ2-7	17	.	TGTGCCAGCAGTGGTAGTAGCGGGGGGTTAAGCTCCTACGAGCAGTACTTC	CASSGSSGGLSSYEQYF
.	TRBV5-6	TRBJ2-7	11	.	TGTGCCAGCAGCCTTGAAGGAGTTCAGTACTTC	CASSLEGVQYF
TRBD2	TRBV15	TRBJ2-5	15	.	TGTGCCACCAGCTCTGGGGGGGTCCCCTCGGAGACCCAGTACTTC	CATSSGGVPSETQYF
.	TRBV30	TRBJ1-3	16	.	TGTGCCTGGAGTAGGGACGCGGGAAGCTCTGGAAACACCATATATTTT	CAWSRDAGSSGNTIYF
TRBD1	TRBV7-2	TRBJ1-2	16	.	TGTGCCAGCAGCTTAGCGATCAGGCAGGGGGCCGCTGGCTACACCTTC	CASSLAIRQGAAGYTF
.	TRBV4-3	TRBJ1-1	17	.	TGCGCCAGCAGCCAGGTCGGAGGGGGACGGGTGAACACTGAAGCTTTCTTT	CASSQVGGGRVNTEAFF
TRBD1	TRBV6-5	TRBJ2-7	13	.	TGTGCCAGCCGGCGACAGGGGGGATACGAGCAGTACTTC	CASRRQGGYEQYF
.	TRBV19	TRBJ2-2	16	.	TGTGCCAGTAGTATAGCGGGGGCCGGTGGCACCGGGGAGCTGTTTTTT	CASSIAGAGGTGELFF
TRBD2	TRBV19	TRBJ2-2	15	.	TGTGCCAGTACGACTAGCGGGGCGAACACCGGGGAGCTGTTTTTT	CASTTSGANTGELFF
.	TRBV14	TRBJ2-1	13	.	TGTGCCAGCAGCCGTCTGTCATACAATGAGCAGTTCTTC	CASSRLSYNEQFF
.	TRBV5-4	TRBJ1-6	17	.	TGTGCCAGCAGGAGGAACAGGGTGAGCTCCTATAATTCACCCCTCCACTTT	CASRRNRVSSYNSPLHF
TRBD1	TRBV4-3	TRBJ1-2	16	.	TGCGCCAGCAGCCAAGAAATGGCAGGGGGGGCTCATGGCTACACCTTC	CASSQEMAGGAHGYTF
.	TRBV29-1	TRBJ1-2	12	.	TGCAGCGTTGGGCCGGACCCTGTTGGCTACACCTTC	CSVGPDPVGYTF
.	TRBV7-2	TRBJ1-5	14	few	TGTGCCAGCAGCTTAGGTAGACAGGCACAGCCCCAGCATTTT	CASSLGRQAQPQHF
.	TRBV18	TRBJ1-1	15	.	TGTGCCAGCTCTGAGGGGGAGAGAAGGACGGCTGAAGCTTTCTTT	CASSEGERRTAEAFF
.	TRBV29-1	TRBJ2-5	13	.	TGCAGCGTTCCAACCCCGGGGATGGAGACCCAGTACTTC	CSVPTPGMETQYF
.	TRBV6-1	TRBJ2-2	13	.	TGTGCCAGCAGTGAAGGGTGGACCGGGGAGCTGTTTTTT	CASSEGWTGELFF
.	TRBV10-1	TRBJ2-1	13	.	TGCGCCAGCAGTAGGGACGGCTACAATGAGCAGTTCTTC	CASSRDGYNEQFF
.	TRBV14	TRBJ2-3	17	.	TGTGCCAGCAGCCAAGATCCCGGGACCCCCGGGAGAGATACGCAGTATTTT	CASSQDPGTPGRDTQYF
.	TRBV29-1	TRBJ2-5	13	.	TGCAGCGTTGGATCGGCGGTAGGAGAGACCCAGTACTTC	CSVGSAVGETQYF
TRBD2	TRBV4-3	TRBJ2-3	17	few	TGCGCCAGCAGCCAAGATCGTCCGGGGGGGCTGGTAGATACGCAGTATTTT	CASSQDRPGGLVDTQYF
.	TRBV5-8	TRBJ1-6	14	.	TGTGCCAGCAGACACAGGGTGGAGAATTCACCCCTCCACTTT	CASRHRVENSPLHF
.	TRBV6-4	TRBJ1-2	15	.	TGTGCCAGCAGTGACCCGACAGGAACAAACTATGGCTACACCTTC	CASSDPTGTNYGYTF
.	TRBV5-4	TRBJ2-5	13	.	TGTGCCAGCAGCTTGGCCGAGGTGGAGACCCAGTACTTC	CASSLAEVETQYF
TRBD1	TRBV4-1	TRBJ1-2	15	once	TGCGCCAGCAGCCAAGCACAGGGGGCAGGCTATGGCTACACCTTC	CASSQAQGAGYGYTF
TRBD2	TRBV7-9	TRBJ2-2	14	.	TGTGCCAGCAGCTTGCGGGGGGGAGTCGGGGAGCTGTTTTTT	CASSLRGGVGELFF
.	TRBV7-9	TRBJ1-6	15	.	TGTGCCAGCAGCCGAGGAGGCTCCTATAATTCACCCCTCCACTTT	CASSRGGSYNSPLHF
.	TRBV5-1	TRBJ1-2	14	.	TGCGCCAGCAGCTTGGGGGACCAGGGCCCCGGCTACACCTTC	CASSLGDQGPGYTF
.	TRBV6-1	TRBJ1-1	13	.	TGTGCCAGCAGGGAGGGGTTGGACACTGAAGCTTTCTTT	CASREGLDTEAFF
TRBD1	TRBV27	TRBJ1-4	16	.	TGTGCCAGCAGTTCTAGGGACAGGGGGCGCCGGGAAAAACTGTTTTTT	CASSSRDRGRREKLFF